The sample holds many counts of the clone carrying this T cell receptor (beta chain). The target antigen is unknown. The data belong to a study of T cell repertoires in cytomegalovirus infection. TCRdb ran MiXCR on the reads and lists one entry per CDR3 protein. The sample records fewer than 1,000,000 distinct CDR3 sequences, approximately 31% being singletons. Specimen: cultured CD8+ T cells from PBMCs, collected from culture after CMV antigen stimulation. The receptor's source is a human donor in good health (CMV status not recorded). Some clones in this sample may be carry-over from other donors' samples.

In DNA, the CDR3 is TGTGCCAGCAGCTTAGGGACTGTCAATGAGCAGTTCTTC. Protein: CASSLGTVNEQFF. This chain uses TRBV7-2 with TRBJ2-1, with D possibly TRBD2 on 5 matching bases. V was shortened by 1 base and J by 6 bases, with 7 bases between the two germline ends. CDR1 and CDR2 (germline): SGHTA, FQGNSA. The CDR3 is made up of 13 amino acids.